This TCR beta chain was captured by sequencing in a study of T-cell reconstitution after alpha-beta-depleted transplantation in children. Preparation of the TCRbeta library involved a method that used unique molecular identifiers. One entry per CDR3 protein results from TCRdb running MiXCR on the PCR reads. The sample has about 600,000 distinct CDR3 sequences, under 30% seen once. Study-level findings and limits: Certain patients had high TCRbeta diversity at day 60, and it came from recipient T cells and thymic progenitors that survived. It was reported that alpha-beta T cells came from several hundred expanded graft clones (about two months after transplant).

This clonotype has a count of ten or more. The antigen is undetermined. The CDR3 has 18 amino acids. Trimming shortened V by 0 bases and J by 2 bases, and 19 bases separated the two germline ends. Germline lookup yields CDR1 MNHEY and CDR2 SVGAGI. The J gene is TRBJ1-1, the V gene TRBV6-5, with D hard to call. Sequenced here: PBMCs, mostly from graft donor cells, sampled 360 days after TCRalphabeta/CD19-depleted stem cell transplant. The sequence was obtained from a boy in the first two years of life who had a stem cell transplant for acute myeloid leukemia, so the T cells may come from the graft donor. CDR3 loop: CASSYSGSGPPFNTEAFF. CDR3 nucleotides: TGTGCCAGCAGTTACTCGGGGTCAGGCCCCCCGTTTAACACTGAAGCTTTCTTT.